This T cell receptor beta chain was identified during a study of T cells in Graves' hyperthyroidism and ophthalmopathy. Overall study results and limits: Stable hyperthyroidism was separated from ophthalmopathy by a model based on 13 V-J features.

For this clonotype: What it binds is not known.

Trimming cost V 6 bases and J 0 bases; bases outside gene matches: 7. The germline V gene encodes CDR1 SQVTM and CDR2 ANQGSEA. The CDR3 totals 15 residues. TCR beta CDR3 sequences were amplified from RNA transcripts. During a first-round RT-PCR of the TCR CDR3, the HTBI primer set was used. TCRdb recomputed calls from the multiplex PCR reads with MiXCR, one row per CDR3 protein. Seen here are about 210,000 distinct CDR3 sequences, roughly 17% observed once, and the top ten hold around 50%. The V call is TRBV29-1, the J call TRBJ2-3; 9 nucleotides line up with TRBD2. The TCR sequence derives from a man in his fifties or sixties with Graves' hyperthyroidism. Sequenced: blood. The CDR3 protein is CSVILAGSSTDTQYF. The CDR3 DNA is TGCAGCGTAATACTAGCGGGCTCTAGCACAGATACGCAGTATTTT.